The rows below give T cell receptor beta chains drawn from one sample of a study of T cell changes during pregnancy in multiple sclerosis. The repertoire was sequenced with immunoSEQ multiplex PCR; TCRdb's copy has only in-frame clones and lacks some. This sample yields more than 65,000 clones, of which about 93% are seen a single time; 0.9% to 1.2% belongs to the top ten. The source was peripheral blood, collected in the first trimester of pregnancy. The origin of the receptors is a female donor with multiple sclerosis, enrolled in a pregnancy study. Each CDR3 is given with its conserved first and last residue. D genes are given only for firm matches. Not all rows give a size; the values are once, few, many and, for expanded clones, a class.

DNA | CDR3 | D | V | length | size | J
TGTGCCAGCAGTCCCGCGCCGTCGTGGACTAGCGGGAACTACGAGCAGTACTTC | CASSPAPSWTSGNYEQYF | TRBD2 | TRBV28 | 18 | - | TRBJ2-7
TGCGCCAGCAGCCAAGGACGTATCGGTCAGGGGGCGATGAACACTGAAGCTTTCTTT | CASSQGRIGQGAMNTEAFF | TRBD1 | TRBV4-1 | 19 | - | TRBJ1-1
TGTGCCAGCAGTGAAGAGAACAGGCGCTACACCTTC | CASSEENRRYTF | - | TRBV2 | 12 | - | TRBJ1-2
TGCAGCGTTGAAGGCAGGGGGGCCCACAATGAGCAGTTCTTC | CSVEGRGAHNEQFF | - | TRBV29-1 | 14 | - | TRBJ2-1
TGTGCCAGTGGAGGGGTCCCGAGGACCGGGGAGCTGTTTTTT | CASGGVPRTGELFF | - | TRBV19 | 14 | - | TRBJ2-2
TGTGCCAGCAGTCCAATCGGTCGGTCTAGCGGGGGTCATGAGCAGTTCTTC | CASSPIGRSSGGHEQFF | TRBD2 | TRBV27 | 17 | - | TRBJ2-1
TGTGCCAGCAGTTTTGGGACAGGCTGGGGGAGGGAGACCCAGTACTTC | CASSFGTGWGRETQYF | TRBD1 | TRBV5-6 | 16 | - | TRBJ2-5
TGTGCCAGCAGTTGGGAGGGACAGGGTAACAATGAGCAGTTCTTC | CASSWEGQGNNEQFF | TRBD1 | TRBV11-3 | 15 | once | TRBJ2-1
TGTGCCAGCAGTTTTACATTAGGAGCTTACGAGCAGTACTTC | CASSFTLGAYEQYF | - | TRBV27 | 14 | - | TRBJ2-7
TGTGCCAGCAGCCTCGGGACTAGCGGGAACAATGAGCAGTTCTTC | CASSLGTSGNNEQFF | TRBD2 | TRBV28 | 15 | - | TRBJ2-1
TGTGCCAGCAGCCTGGAAACCCGACTAGCGGGAGTGTACGAGCAGTACTTC | CASSLETRLAGVYEQYF | TRBD2 | TRBV7-9 | 17 | - | TRBJ2-7
TGTGCCAGCAGCCCCTTGGGACTAGCGGGACAAGAGACCCAGTACTTC | CASSPLGLAGQETQYF | TRBD2 | TRBV7-9 | 16 | - | TRBJ2-5
TGTGCCATCGCGGGGGGGTACGAGCAGTACTTC | CAIAGGYEQYF | TRBD2 | TRBV10-3 | 11 | once | TRBJ2-7
TGTGCCAGCAGTTACTCGACAGCCCGAGGTCAAGAGACCCAGTACTTC | CASSYSTARGQETQYF | - | TRBV6-6 | 16 | - | TRBJ2-5
TGCGCCAGCAGCCGGGAGTTGACTAGCGGCTTCACAGATACGCAGTATTTT | CASSRELTSGFTDTQYF | TRBD2 | TRBV4-1 | 17 | once | TRBJ2-3
TGTGCCAGCAGCTTGTTAGTCAGGGGGAGCACAGATACGCAGTATTTT | CASSLLVRGSTDTQYF | TRBD1 | TRBV7-9 | 16 | - | TRBJ2-3
TGTGCCAGCAGCTCGGGGGGCAGGCAGCCCCAGCATTTT | CASSSGGRQPQHF | - | TRBV4-2 | 13 | - | TRBJ1-5
TGTGCCAGTAGGGACGCTTCGTGGGGCGGTCAGCCCCAGCATTTT | CASRDASWGGQPQHF | - | TRBV19 | 15 | - | TRBJ1-5
TGTGCCAGCAGCTTCCGGGACTATTGGTTCTTC | CASSFRDYWFF | TRBD2 | TRBV7-9 | 11 | - | TRBJ2-1
TGCGCCAGCAGCTCACAGGGGGCGAGCACTGAAGCTTTCTTT | CASSSQGASTEAFF | TRBD1 | TRBV5-1 | 14 | - | TRBJ1-1
TGTGCCAGCAGCCAATCGAGGGGGAGGGGGAGTTTCTACGAGCAGTACTTC | CASSQSRGRGSFYEQYF | - | TRBV16 | 17 | - | TRBJ2-7
TGTGCCCCGTTCCGGGACAGGATAATCGAGCAGTACTTC | CAPFRDRIIEQYF | TRBD1 | TRBV5-3 | 13 | - | TRBJ2-7
TGTGCCACCCACGAGCCGAACACTGAAGCTTTCTTT | CATHEPNTEAFF | - | TRBV2 | 12 | - | TRBJ1-1
TGTGCCAGCAGCTGGGGGGACAGGGGGAACTATGGCTACACCTTC | CASSWGDRGNYGYTF | TRBD1 | TRBV5-6 | 15 | - | TRBJ1-2
TGTGCCAGCAGTCTCCTTGGTGGTAGAAACACCGGGGAGCTGTTTTTT | CASSLLGGRNTGELFF | - | TRBV2 | 16 | - | TRBJ2-2
TGTGCCATCAGTTATAGAGAAGGACAGGGCACACCCCTCCACTTT | CAISYREGQGTPLHF | TRBD1 | TRBV10-3 | 15 | - | TRBJ1-6
TGTGCCAGCAGCGCGGACAGTAACTTCGAGCAGTTCTTC | CASSADSNFEQFF | - | TRBV9 | 13 | - | TRBJ2-1
TGTGCCAGCAGAGGGACTAGCAGGGAGACCCAGTACTTC | CASRGTSRETQYF | TRBD2 | TRBV28 | 13 | - | TRBJ2-5
TGTGCCAGCAGTGAAGCGCGCGGGGTCGAGCAGTACTTC | CASSEARGVEQYF | - | TRBV2 | 13 | - | TRBJ2-7
TGTGCCAGCAGTACAGGGAGCTCCTACGAGCAGTACTTC | CASSTGSSYEQYF | - | TRBV27 | 13 | - | TRBJ2-7
TGCGCCAGCAGCTTAGGACTAGCGGGCACAGATACGCAGTATTTT | CASSLGLAGTDTQYF | TRBD2 | TRBV4-1 | 15 | - | TRBJ2-3
TGTGCCACCAGCAGAACCACGGGACTAGCGGGAGTTTCCGTAAACACAGATACGCAGTATTTT | CATSRTTGLAGVSVNTDTQYF | TRBD2 | TRBV15 | 21 | - | TRBJ2-3
TGTGCCAGCAGCTTAGCTAGGGGGCCAAATCAGCCCCAGCATTTT | CASSLARGPNQPQHF | TRBD1 | TRBV7-2 | 15 | - | TRBJ1-5
TGTGCCAGCACCCAAACGGGTTACAATGAGCAGTTCTTC | CASTQTGYNEQFF | - | TRBV27 | 13 | - | TRBJ2-1
TGCGCCAGCAGCTACGGGACAACCTACGAGCAGTACTTC | CASSYGTTYEQYF | - | TRBV5-1 | 13 | - | TRBJ2-7
TGTGCCAGCTCACCACTTGGGACAGGGTCGACGCAGCCCCAGCATTTT | CASSPLGTGSTQPQHF | TRBD1 | TRBV18 | 16 | - | TRBJ1-5
TGTGCCAGCAGTTTACAGAAACCAGATACGCAGTATTTT | CASSLQKPDTQYF | - | TRBV28 | 13 | - | TRBJ2-3
TGTGCCAGCAGCCAAGGCGGGTCCCTGGGGCCCCAGCATTTT | CASSQGGSLGPQHF | - | TRBV14 | 14 | - | TRBJ1-5
TGTGCCAGCAGGCAACAGGGAGTGGATGGCTACACCTTC | CASRQQGVDGYTF | - | TRBV6-1 | 13 | - | TRBJ1-2
TGTGCCAGCAGCTCCCGGCCGCACTACACAGATACGCAGTATTTT | CASSSRPHYTDTQYF | - | TRBV5-6 | 15 | - | TRBJ2-3
TGTGCCAGCTCCCTTCAGGGGGGCAACGTTCAGCCCCAGCATTTT | CASSLQGGNVQPQHF | TRBD1 | TRBV18 | 15 | - | TRBJ1-5
TGTGCCAGCTCACCAAAGGGGGCTGCCGGGGAGCTGTTTTTT | CASSPKGAAGELFF | TRBD1 | TRBV18 | 14 | - | TRBJ2-2
TGTGCCAGCAGCTTAAAACTGGGGGGACAGGGGGCCGGGGAGCTGTTTTTT | CASSLKLGGQGAGELFF | TRBD1 | TRBV7-2 | 17 | - | TRBJ2-2
TGCGCCAGCAGCCAAGTCTTACGAGCATCGGGGACTAATGAAAAACTGTTTTTT | CASSQVLRASGTNEKLFF | - | TRBV4-1 | 18 | - | TRBJ1-4
TGTGCCAGCTCACCACCAGCGACAGGGACTGAAGCTTTCTTT | CASSPPATGTEAFF | TRBD1 | TRBV18 | 14 | - | TRBJ1-1
TGCGCCAGCAGCTATCCACAGGGTTATAATTCACCCCTCCACTTT | CASSYPQGYNSPLHF | - | TRBV4-1 | 15 | - | TRBJ1-6
TGTGCCAGTACCACCGACCCAGGGAAGGGAAACACCATATATTTT | CASTTDPGKGNTIYF | - | TRBV19 | 15 | - | TRBJ1-3
TGCGCCAGCAGCTGGGGACTAGCGGGAGTCAACTACAATGAGCAGTTCTTC | CASSWGLAGVNYNEQFF | TRBD2 | TRBV5-1 | 17 | - | TRBJ2-1
TGTGCCAGCAGTGCGGGGACAGGCGGGGGACAAGAGACCCAGTACTTC | CASSAGTGGGQETQYF | - | TRBV6-1 | 16 | - | TRBJ2-5
TGTGCCAGCAGCTTGGAACAGGGGGCGAATCAGCCCCAGCATTTT | CASSLEQGANQPQHF | TRBD1 | TRBV5-5 | 15 | - | TRBJ1-5
TGCGCCAGCAGCGACAGGGTGCCCCAAGAGACCCAGTACTTC | CASSDRVPQETQYF | TRBD1 | TRBV5-1 | 14 | - | TRBJ2-5
TGTGCCAGCAGCCCCGGGACAGGGTCTTCCTACGAGCAGTACTTC | CASSPGTGSSYEQYF | TRBD1 | TRBV27 | 15 | - | TRBJ2-7
TGTGCCAGCAGCTTGGTCGGCCTAGACGATAGCAATCAGCCCCAGCATTTT | CASSLVGLDDSNQPQHF | - | TRBV5-8 | 17 | - | TRBJ1-5
TGTGCCAGCAGTTTAGGGGGGACCGCTAACTATGGCTACACCTTC | CASSLGGTANYGYTF | - | TRBV27 | 15 | - | TRBJ1-2
TGTGCCACCCAATCCGGACAGGGACATCAGCCCCAGCATTTT | CATQSGQGHQPQHF | TRBD1 | TRBV19 | 14 | - | TRBJ1-5
TGTGCCAGCAGCTTGAATCTGGACAGGGATCCCCTGGGTGGCTACACCTTC | CASSLNLDRDPLGGYTF | TRBD1 | TRBV7-2 | 17 | - | TRBJ1-2
TGTGCCAGCAGTATGGGGACTATGATTTACGAGCAGTACTTC | CASSMGTMIYEQYF | TRBD2 | TRBV6-1 | 14 | few | TRBJ2-7
TGTGCCAGCAGCTTACGGACAGGGGACACCGGGGAGCTGTTTTTT | CASSLRTGDTGELFF | TRBD1 | TRBV7-8 | 15 | - | TRBJ2-2
TGTGCCAGCAGCCAAGATTACTCAGGCCCTCAGGGCTACACCTTC | CASSQDYSGPQGYTF | - | TRBV4-2 | 15 | - | TRBJ1-2